The 14 T cell receptor beta chains reported below all come from one sample, sequenced in a study of cytomegalovirus exposure and HLA in healthy donors. Amplification used 60 Vbeta primers and 13 Jbeta primers. Libraries were prepared by immunoSEQ multiplex PCR; TCRdb keeps only in-frame clonotypes and omits some of them. Among around 140,000 clones, 70% to 85% were seen once, and the ten largest hold over 9.5%. The specimen sequenced was PBMCs. These TCRs come from a woman aged 55 to 70 in good health and CMV-seropositive.

CDR3: CSVEVLQGGYEQYF. CDR3 nucleotide sequence: TGCAGCGTTGAAGTCTTGCAGGGTGGTTACGAGCAGTACTTC. The chain couples TRBV29-1 to TRBJ2-7; a weak D match, TRBD1 (5 bases). This CDR3 spans 14 amino acids. V lost 1 base to trimming and J lost 4 bases, with 14 bases between them. CDR1 SQVTM and CDR2 ANQGSEA come from the germline V gene.

J is TRBJ1-4 and V is TRBV15; a possible D gene is TRBD1 (6 bases). The ends were cut back, 5 bases at V and 8 bases at J, with 12 bases in the middle. The CDR3 sequence is 13 residues long. CDR1 is LNHNV, CDR2 YYDKDF, per germline (reference sequence). The CDR3 nucleotides read TGTGCCACCAGCTACAGGACAGAGGAAAAACTGTTTTTT. Translating it yields CATSYRTEEKLFF.

The chain recombines TRBV7-2 with TRBJ2-7; 13 bases match TRBD2. V was clipped by 3 bases and J by 2 bases; unmatched bases: 1. This CDR3 is built from 15 residues. The germline CDR1 and CDR2 sequences are SGHTA and FQGNSA. CDR3 sequence: CASSFGTSGTYEQYF. The CDR3 nucleotides are TGTGCCAGCAGCTTTGGGACTAGCGGGACCTACGAGCAGTACTTC.

V and J are TRBV28 and TRBJ2-1; the match to TRBD2 covers 8 bases. V shed 11 bases and J 3 bases; nucleotides not matched to a gene: 6. The CDR3 extends over 13 amino acids. Looked up from germline, CDR1 is MDHEN and CDR2 is SYDVKM. CDR3: CAAGGGLYNEQFF. CDR3 in DNA: TGTGCCGCGGGGGGAGGACTCTACAATGAGCAGTTCTTC.

The chain has TRBV11-2 and TRBJ1-4; 7 nucleotides align to TRBD1. The CDR3 runs to 11 residues. Looked up from germline, CDR1 is SGHAT and CDR2 is FQNNGV. V shed 4 bases, J shed 16 bases, and the junction held 6 bases outside the gene matches. The DNA for the CDR3 is TGTGCCAGCAGCTCGACCGGGACAGCGTTTTTT. Translation: CASSSTGTAFF.

V is TRBV7-3 and J is TRBJ2-5; D possibly corresponds to TRBD1 (5 bases). Trimming shortened V by 2 bases and J by 2 bases, and 9 bases separated the two germline ends. Germline V gene lookup returns CDR1 SGHTA and CDR2 FQGTGA. This CDR3 spans 14 amino acids. The CDR3: CASSLSGPQETQYF. In nucleotides, the CDR3 is TGTGCCAGCAGCTTATCAGGGCCGCAAGAGACCCAGTACTTC.

This clone has only one observation. This sequence joins TRBV9 and TRBJ2-2; no firm D call. This CDR3 has 12 amino acids. The V end was cut by 4 bases, the J end by 6 bases, with 7 bases between. Germline V CDR1 and CDR2: SGDLS, YYNGEE. In DNA, the CDR3 is TGTGCCAGCAGCCTAATTTCCGGGGAGCTGTTTTTT. Protein product: CASSLISGELFF.

The V and J genes are TRBV7-3 and TRBJ2-1, with 9 nucleotides matching TRBD2. CDR3 size: 15 residues. Per the germline V gene, CDR1 is SGHTA and CDR2 is FQGTGA. The V gene end was trimmed by 5 bases and the J gene end by 6 bases; junction bases not matched to a gene: 8. The CDR3 DNA follows: TGTGCCAGCAGCCCTTCCGGGACTAGCACCAATGAGCAGTTCTTC. Its protein is CASSPSGTSTNEQFF. The entire variable domain, with the rest obtained from reference TRBV7-3 and TRBJ2-1, is as follows: GAGVSQTPSNKVTEKGKYVELRCDPISGHTALYWYRQSLGQGPEFLIYFQGTGAADDSGLPNDRFFAVRPEGSVSTLKIQRTERGDSAVYLCASSPSGTSTNEQFFGPGTRLTVL.

The genes are TRBV7-3 and TRBJ2-1, with 8 bases aligning to TRBD2. J lost 4 bases, V lost 5 bases, and 7 bases had no gene match. Germline values: CDR1 SGHTA, CDR2 FQGTGA. The CDR3 is 15 residues long. CDR3: CASSQVPSGYNEQFF. CDR3 DNA: TGTGCCAGCAGCCAGGTGCCTAGCGGGTACAATGAGCAGTTCTTC.

CDR3 protein: CASGIRLDTEAFF. The CDR3 DNA follows: TGTGCCAGCGGAATCAGACTGGACACTGAAGCTTTCTTT. The V call is TRBV2, the J call TRBJ1-1; D gene uncertain. Trimming pared 8 bases from V and 3 bases from J, leaving 13 bases between. Germline CDR1 reads SNHLY; CDR2 reads FYNNEI. The CDR3 contains 13 residues. Drawing the rest from reference TRBV2 and TRBJ1-1, the complete variable domain is EPEVTQTPSHQVTQMGQEVILRCVPISNHLYFYWYRQILGQKVEFLVSFYNNEISEKSEIFDDQFSVERPDGSNFTLKIRSTKLEDSAMYFCASGIRLDTEAFFGQGTRLTVV.

This rearrangement joins TRBV19 to TRBJ2-7; 14 nucleotides match TRBD2. CDR1 is LNHDA and CDR2 is SQIVND in the germline V gene (reference sequence). The CDR3 is 16 amino acids. V dropped 5 bases and J dropped 4; count of bases not matched to a gene: 7. CDR3 DNA sequence: TGTGCCAGTAGTCTGGGGACTAGCGGGAGTAGGTACGAGCAGTACTTC. It codes for CASSLGTSGSRYEQYF.

This rearrangement joins TRBV7-2 to TRBJ2-5; 9 bases fit TRBD2. The CDR3 is 15 residues long. Germline values: CDR1 SGHTA, CDR2 FQGNSA. The V and J ends lost 1 base and 7 bases, in that order; junction bases with no gene match: 7. CDR3 region: CASSLGPGAGGTQYF. The CDR3 DNA is TGTGCCAGCAGCTTAGGCCCCGGAGCGGGGGGGACCCAGTACTTC.

V usage is TRBV28 and J usage is TRBJ1-3; D possibly corresponds to TRBD1 (6 bases). Trimming pared 2 bases from V and 4 bases from J, leaving 15 bases between. Germline-derived CDR1 and CDR2 are MDHEN and SYDVKM. The CDR3 sequence is 16 residues long. The CDR3: CASSLVAGVYGNTIYF. DNA for the CDR3: TGTGCCAGCAGTTTAGTCGCAGGGGTGTACGGAAACACCATATATTTT. Using reference TRBV28 and TRBJ1-3 for the parts outside the CDR3, the full variable domain is DVKVTQSSRYLVKRTGEKVFLECVQDMDHENMFWYRQDPGLGLRLIYFSYDVKMKEKGDIPEGYSVSREKKERFSLILESASTNQTSMYLCASSLVAGVYGNTIYFGEGSWLTVV.

The J gene is TRBJ2-7, the V gene TRBV28, with D tentatively TRBD2 (6 bases). The CDR3 spans 15 residues. Germline CDR1 and CDR2: MDHEN and SYDVKM. V was trimmed by 4 bases and J by 3 bases, leaving 16 bases between them. The CDR3 sequence is CASSSPGTPLYEQYF. CDR3 nucleotides: TGTGCCAGCAGTTCTCCCGGGACTCCCCTCTACGAGCAGTACTTC. Drawing the rest from reference TRBV28 and TRBJ2-7, the complete variable domain is DVKVTQSSRYLVKRTGEKVFLECVQDMDHENMFWYRQDPGLGLRLIYFSYDVKMKEKGDIPEGYSVSREKKERFSLILESASTNQTSMYLCASSSPGTPLYEQYFGPGTRLTVT.